These T cell receptor beta chains were read from a single sample in a study of shared clonotypes between healthy human individuals. Repertoires were generated with immunoSEQ multiplex PCR, while TCRdb's copy carries only in-frame clones and drops some. The sample includes more than 2,000,000 clones, just over 90% of them seen just once. The specimen sequenced was naive CD4+ T cells sorted from blood. The receptors here all came from a man aged 18 to 29 in good health. CDR3s include the opening cysteine and the closing phenylalanine or tryptophan. The D gene is left open where the match is weak.

v_gene	d_gene	j_gene	CDR3nt	CDR3aa
TRBV6-5	-	TRBJ1-4	TGTGCCAGCAGTTACAGGGTCGGTTGGGGAAATGAAAAACTGTTTTTT	CASSYRVGWGNEKLFF
TRBV19	-	TRBJ2-7	TGTGCCAGTAGTAACGACCCATACTACGAGCAGTACTTC	CASSNDPYYEQYF
TRBV5-4	TRBD2	TRBJ2-1	TGTGCCAGCAGCTCTGGACTAGCGGGCTTGGGTGAGCAGTTCTTC	CASSSGLAGLGEQFF
TRBV19	TRBD1	TRBJ1-5	TGTGCCAGTAGTATTCGGACAGGGGATTTTTTAAATAGCAATCAGCCCCAGCATTTT	CASSIRTGDFLNSNQPQHF
TRBV5-1	-	TRBJ2-1	TGCGCCAGCAGTGGAGTCGGGGGGCCCGATGAGCAGTTCTTC	CASSGVGGPDEQFF
TRBV28	-	TRBJ1-2	TGTGCCAGCAGTTTAATACAGGGACCTACCTACACCTTC	CASSLIQGPTYTF
TRBV7-2	TRBD2	TRBJ2-7	TGTGCCAGCAGCTTAGGGCGGGAGGCACTCCGGGAGCAGTACTTC	CASSLGREALREQYF
TRBV10-1	-	TRBJ2-3	TGCGCCAGCAGTGATAGCATCCCAGATACGCAGTATTTT	CASSDSIPDTQYF
TRBV7-8	TRBD2	TRBJ2-1	TGTGCCAGCAGCCCAGTGGGGGGGAATGAGCAGTTCTTC	CASSPVGGNEQFF
TRBV7-2	-	TRBJ2-2	TGTGCCAGCAGCACCCCCCCGGGGGCGGGATTCACCGGGGAGCTGTTTTTT	CASSTPPGAGFTGELFF
TRBV13	-	TRBJ2-2	TGTGCCAGCAGCCCAGAGGTCCGGCGGGGACAGACCGGGGAGCTGTTTTTT	CASSPEVRRGQTGELFF
TRBV2	TRBD2	TRBJ2-3	TGTGCCAGCAGTAGGACTAGCGGGAGGATCAGTGGGGATACGCAGTATTTT	CASSRTSGRISGDTQYF
TRBV2	-	TRBJ2-1	TGTGCCAGCAGTGAACGTTTATCAGGGCGTTTCTTC	CASSERLSGRFF
TRBV4-1	TRBD2	TRBJ2-2	TGCGCCAGCAGCCAAGGTGGCGGGAGGGCCATCACCGGGGAGCTGTTTTTT	CASSQGGGRAITGELFF
TRBV27	-	TRBJ1-5	TGTGCCAGCAGTCTAGGACACCCCAATCAGCCCCAGCATTTT	CASSLGHPNQPQHF
TRBV6-1	-	TRBJ2-3	TGTGCCAGCCAGAGGAGGGGGGTGAGCACAGATACGCAGTATTTT	CASQRRGVSTDTQYF
TRBV18	-	TRBJ2-4	TGTGCCAGCTCACCAGGACAGCTAGCCAAAAACATTCAGTACTTC	CASSPGQLAKNIQYF
TRBV11-2	TRBD2	TRBJ2-1	TGTGCCAGCAGCTCTCTCCGCGCTAGCGGGAGGTCGTATGAGCAGTTCTTC	CASSSLRASGRSYEQFF
TRBV13	-	TRBJ2-5	TGTGCCAGCAGCTTAGAGGGGGTAGGGACCCAGTACTTC	CASSLEGVGTQYF
TRBV18	-	TRBJ1-2	TGTGCCAGCTCACCACCCTCACAGGGTATCTATGGCTACACCTTC	CASSPPSQGIYGYTF
TRBV19	TRBD1	TRBJ1-5	TGTGCCAGCTCAGGGGGCGCGGGTCAGCCCCAGCATTTT	CASSGGAGQPQHF
TRBV18	TRBD2	TRBJ2-1	TGTGCCAGCTCACCGGGACTAGCGGGCAACAATGAGCAGTTCTTC	CASSPGLAGNNEQFF